This T cell receptor beta chain derives from a study of regulatory T cells in long-lasting Graves disease. Study-level results: TRBV28, TRBJ1-2 and TRBJ2-5 emerged as the favored segments in persistent disease.

For TCR beta, libraries came from iRepertoire HTBI primers and Arm-PCR of CDR3 regions. TCRdb analysed the multiplex PCR reads with MiXCR anew, one entry per CDR3 protein. The data show around 450,000 distinct CDR3 sequences, over 14% seen once. This clonotype was counted at least ten times. What it binds is unknown. Germline loops: CDR1 SGHRS, CDR2 YFSETQ. This CDR3 comprises 16 residues. Trimming cost V 2 bases and J 1 base, with 14 bases left between them. Time point reported: newly diagnosed GD, antithyroid drugs for less than 3 months. RNA extracted from PBMCs served as the sequencing template. These same data were also listed under a study on T cells in Graves' hyperthyroidism and ophthalmopathy.

This TCR derives from a woman aged 40 to 55 with Graves disease. This sample comprised peripheral blood mononuclear cells (PBMCs), obtained at new diagnosis, from a patient treated with antithyroid drugs. The genes are TRBV5-1 and TRBJ2-3; D call uncertain. This CDR3 is CASSFGDVRGTDTQYF. The CDR3 DNA reads as TGCGCCAGCAGCTTCGGAGACGTACGGGGCACAGATACGCAGTATTTT. The variable domain in full, with the rest retrieved from reference TRBV5-1 and TRBJ2-3, is KAGVTQTPRYLIKTRGQQVTLSCSPISGHRSVSWYQQTPGQGLQFLFEYFSETQRNKGNFPGRFSGRQFSNSRSEMNVSTLELGDSALYLCASSFGDVRGTDTQYFGPGTRLTVL.